The source of this T cell receptor beta chain is a study of blood T cell repertoires in COVID-19. Study background: PBMCs, B-cell-depleted T cells, or T cells provided the cDNA or gDNA that made up the material.

Original methodology: Amplified reference gene primers provided the basis for estimating nucleated cell counts. TCRdb's copy holds only in-frame clones and misses some; the assay was immunoSEQ multiplex PCR. V and J calls and clone size follow that table, whereas D and trimming were derived from the DNA. The sample contains some 100,000 clones, about 83% of which appear only once. This clone was detected only once. Specimen: peripheral blood. This receptor was identified in a human donor in a cohort sampled during active COVID-19.

As DNA, the CDR3 is TGTGCCTGGAGTAACAGACAGGAACTGTTTTTT. Translation gives CAWSNRQELFF. This rearrangement joins TRBV30 to TRBJ1-4, with TRBD1 as a possible D gene (6 bases). The CDR3 spans 11 residues. Germline CDR1 is GTSNPN and CDR2 is SVGIG (reference sequence). V was cut by 2 bases and J by 12 bases, with 10 bases left in between. Looking up the rest from reference TRBV30 and TRBJ1-4 gives the full variable domain: SQTIHQWPATLVQPVGSPLSLECTVEGTSNPNLYWYRQAAGRGLQLLFYSVGIGQISSEVPQNLSASRPQDRQFILSSKKLLLSDSGFYLCAWSNRQELFFGSGTQLSVL.